This passage covers 21 T cell receptor beta chains from one sample sequenced in a study of blood T cell repertoires in COVID-19. Generated by immunoSEQ multiplex PCR, the TCRdb table keeps only in-frame clones and is missing some. The sample records roughly 330,000 clones, roughly 90% being singletons. Specimen: peripheral blood. The receptor set was obtained from a man aged 25 to 40 with COVID-19, enrolled during active disease.

The rearrangement uses TRBV5-8 and TRBJ2-2, with D possibly TRBD1 on 5 matching bases. The germline gives CDR1 SGHTS, CDR2 YDEGEE. The CDR3 consists of 14 residues. Trimming left V 3 bases short and J 4 bases short, with 10 bases between. CDR3 loop: CASSSGIPTGELFF. CDR3 in DNA: TGTGCCAGCAGCTCAGGGATCCCCACCGGGGAGCTGTTTTTT.

The chain has TRBV11-1 and TRBJ2-1; 13 bases match TRBD2. Germline V gene sequence: CDR1 SGHAT, CDR2 FQDESV (reference sequence). The CDR3 runs to 15 residues. Trimming at V came to 6 bases and at J to 5 bases, leaving 4 bases not matched to a gene. CDR3 loop: CASSPGTSGDNEQFF. CDR3 in DNA: TGTGCCAGCAGTCCAGGGACTAGCGGGGACAATGAGCAGTTCTTC.

This clone was picked up one time. The rearrangement links TRBV21-1 to TRBJ1-5; the table's D gene call, TRBD1, was not cross checked with the DNA. TRBV21-1 is an annotated pseudogene. CDR3 length: 15 amino acids. Here the CDR3 DNA reads TGTGCCAGCAGGCAAAGCGGGGGACAGGGAGGCCCCCAGCATTTT. Protein sequence: CASRQSGGQGGPQHF.

The genes are TRBV15 and TRBJ2-2; no firm D call. Germline V gene data show CDR1 as LNHNV and CDR2 as YYDKDF (reference sequence). This CDR3 is 13 amino acids long. V was trimmed by 5 bases and J by 7 bases, leaving 11 bases between them. The CDR3: CATSPPRVGELFF. In nucleotides, the CDR3 is TGTGCCACCAGCCCCCCCCGAGTCGGGGAGCTGTTTTTT.

The chain joins TRBV9 to TRBJ2-1, with 7 bases lining up with TRBD1. Germline CDR1 SGDLS, CDR2 YYNGEE. V shed 0 bases and J 0 bases; nucleotides not matched to a gene: 0. The CDR3 contains 15 residues. This CDR3 reads CASSVGDSSYNEQFF. CDR3 nucleotide sequence: TGTGCCAGCAGCGTAGGGGACAGCTCCTACAATGAGCAGTTCTTC.

This chain connects TRBV7-9 to TRBJ1-3, with TRBD1 as a possible D gene (6 bases). The CDR3 consists of 14 residues. Germline V gives CDR1 SEHNR, CDR2 FQNEAQ (reference sequence). V was pared by 1 base and J by 5 bases, with 9 bases between. The chain's CDR3 is CASSLDGGRNTIYF. CDR3 nucleotide sequence: TGTGCCAGCAGCTTAGACGGGGGGCGAAACACCATATATTTT.

As for this clone: The sample has other DNA sequences that encode this CDR3 too. The V gene is TRBV7-9, the J gene TRBJ1-1; D unresolved. V lost 3 bases and J lost 2, with 7 bases in between. Germline CDR1 SEHNR, CDR2 FQNEAQ (reference sequence). There are 13 residues in the CDR3. CDR3 loop: CASSFNSNTEAFF. For the CDR3, the DNA is TGTGCCAGCAGCTTCAACAGTAACACTGAAGCTTTCTTT.

Here the CDR3 reads CASSHLTSGQETQYF. For the CDR3, the DNA is TGCGCCAGCAGCCATTTAACTAGCGGCCAAGAGACCCAGTACTTC. This chain joins TRBV4-3 and TRBJ2-5; 8 bases match TRBD2. CDR3 length: 15 amino acids. The junction had 4 bases not matched to a gene; V was cut back by 3 bases and J by 1 base. Per germline, CDR1 LGHNA and CDR2 YSLEER.

The genes are TRBV2 and TRBJ1-5; 9 bases line up with TRBD1. J lost 7 bases, V lost 7 bases, and 5 bases had no gene match. The CDR3 length is 13 residues. From germline, CDR1 is SNHLY and CDR2 FYNNEI. The CDR3 loop is CASNRGRDQPQHF. The CDR3 nucleotides read TGTGCCAGCAACAGGGGGCGCGACCAGCCCCAGCATTTT.

J is TRBJ1-2 and V is TRBV28, with D tentatively TRBD1 (5 bases). This CDR3 has 16 amino acids. The germline V and J ends were trimmed by 7 bases and 5 bases, with 23 bases remaining between them. Germline CDR1 and CDR2: MDHEN and SYDVKM. This CDR3 reads CASTVGGGEFGYGYTF. CDR3 in DNA: TGTGCCAGCACCGTTGGTGGAGGGGAATTCGGATATGGCTACACCTTC.

Note on this clone: This sample also contains other DNA sequences that code for the same CDR3. The chain uses TRBV18 and TRBJ2-5; D is unclear. Per the germline V gene, CDR1 is KGHSH and CDR2 is LQKENI. Trimming pared 3 bases from V and 4 bases from J, leaving 3 bases between. CDR3 length: 11 amino acids. Here the CDR3 reads CASSPSETQYF. The CDR3 DNA reads as TGTGCCAGCTCACCCTCAGAGACCCAGTACTTC.

The chain employs TRBV5-6 and TRBJ2-7; 10 positions agree with TRBD2. The CDR3 covers 15 residues. Per the germline V gene, CDR1 is SGHDT and CDR2 is YYEEEE. V lost 1 base, J lost 5 bases, and 6 bases stayed unmatched. The chain's CDR3 is CASSLLASGSHEQYF. As DNA, the CDR3 is TGTGCCAGCAGCTTGTTGGCTAGCGGGAGCCACGAGCAGTACTTC.

This clone was detected only a few times. The rearrangement joins TRBV28 to TRBJ1-3, with 8 bases identical to TRBD1. The germline gives CDR1 MDHEN, CDR2 SYDVKM. With V trimmed by 1 base and J by 4 bases, 6 bases remained unmatched. This CDR3 is built from 16 residues. CDR3 DNA sequence: TGTGCCAGCAGTTTATTTCAGGGGGCGAACGGAAACACCATATATTTT. Its protein product is CASSLFQGANGNTIYF.

The chain is built from TRBV19 and TRBJ2-1; 11 nucleotides line up with TRBD2. With V trimmed by 6 bases and J by 9 bases, 7 bases remained unmatched. CDR1 LNHDA and CDR2 SQIVND come from the germline V gene (reference sequence). The CDR3 is 14 residues long. The CDR3 coding sequence is TGTGCCAGTAGAAATCCGGGACTAGCGGCTGAGCAGTTCTTC. Translating gives CASRNPGLAAEQFF.

The genes are TRBV6-6 and TRBJ1-1; a weak D match, TRBD1 (5 bases). From germline, CDR1 is MNHNY and CDR2 SVGAGI (reference sequence). Trimming took 3 bases from V and 0 from J, leaving 11 bases between them. This CDR3 region has 15 residues. CDR3 loop: CASSYGQGVNTEAFF. CDR3 sequence (DNA): TGTGCCAGCAGTTATGGCCAGGGTGTGAACACTGAAGCTTTCTTT.

The CDR3 reads CASRVQGWGDSPLHF. The CDR3 nucleotides are TGTGCCAGCAGGGTACAGGGGTGGGGGGATTCACCCCTCCACTTT. J is TRBJ1-6 and V is TRBV6-5; 7 positions agree with TRBD1. The CDR3 consists of 15 residues. Germline V CDR1 and CDR2: MNHEY, SVGAGI. V lost 6 bases and J lost 8; bases outside the gene matches: 10.

The rearrangement joins TRBV11-3 to TRBJ2-1, with 7 bases that match TRBD1. This CDR3 has 13 amino acids. The junction had 4 bases not matched to a gene; V was cut back by 5 bases and J by 6 bases. Germline lookup yields CDR1 SGHNT and CDR2 YENEEA. The DNA of the CDR3 is TGTGCCAGCAGCCCCCCAGGGGGCAATGAGCAGTTCTTC. Its protein product is CASSPPGGNEQFF.

This chain joins TRBV25-1 and TRBJ2-1; 7 bases agree with TRBD2. The CDR3 runs to 12 residues. The V segment lost 4 bases and the J segment 16 bases; nucleotides outside the gene matches: 10. The germline V gene encodes CDR1 MGHDK and CDR2 SYGVNS. The CDR3 region is CASSGAGQARFF. The CDR3 nucleotides read TGTGCCAGCAGTGGAGCGGGGCAGGCGCGCTTCTTC.

The chain combines TRBV19 with TRBJ2-1; D not resolved. CDR3 length: 13 amino acids. Germline loops: CDR1 LNHDA, CDR2 SQIVND (reference sequence). The V and J ends lost 6 bases and 4 bases respectively, with 10 bases between them. The CDR3 loop is CASRSRLYNEQFF. The CDR3 bases are TGTGCCAGTAGGTCTAGGTTGTACAATGAGCAGTTCTTC.

CDR3 sequence (DNA): TGTGCCAGCAGCACCTTCACCGGGACAGGGTCGAACACCATATATTTT. Its translation is CASSTFTGTGSNTIYF. The chain is built from TRBV28 and TRBJ1-3, with 9 bases that match TRBD1. The junction had 13 bases not matched to a gene; V was cut back by 6 bases and J by 7 bases. Per the germline V gene, CDR1 is MDHEN and CDR2 is SYDVKM. The CDR3 totals 16 residues.

V and J are TRBV28 and TRBJ2-7; 11 positions agree with TRBD1. V was clipped by 5 bases and J by 11 bases; unmatched bases: 8. CDR3 size: 13 residues. Looked up from germline, CDR1 is MDHEN and CDR2 is SYDVKM. The CDR3 sequence is CASSPEDRGPKYF. As DNA, the CDR3 is TGTGCCAGCAGTCCCGAGGACAGGGGGCCTAAGTACTTC. Using reference TRBV28 and TRBJ2-7 for the parts outside the CDR3, the full variable domain is DVKVTQSSRYLVKRTGEKVFLECVQDMDHENMFWYRQDPGLGLRLIYFSYDVKMKEKGDIPEGYSVSREKKERFSLILESASTNQTSMYLCASSPEDRGPKYFGPGTRLTVT.